The 29 T cell receptor beta chains reported below all come from one sample, sequenced in a study of T cell clones after liver transplantation. Profiled with immunoSEQ multiplex PCR; TCRdb holds only in-frame clones, not every one. The repertoire holds about 120,000 clones, with 90% as singletons. Here the sequenced sample was CD4+ T cells from blood, taken 12 months after liver transplant. The receptors stem from a human patient who received a liver transplant. The graft donor may have given rise to some T cells.

As DNA, the CDR3 is TGCGCCAGCAGCTTGGCCTGGGCAGATACGCAGTATTTT. The encoded protein is CASSLAWADTQYF. J is TRBJ2-3 and V is TRBV5-1; no clear D. CDR1 is SGHRS and CDR2 is YFSETQ in the germline V gene. The CDR3 has 13 residues. Trimming took 0 bases from V and 4 from J, leaving 6 bases between them.

The chain joins TRBV7-9 to TRBJ1-1, with a weak D call TRBD1 (5 bases). The germline gives CDR1 SEHNR, CDR2 FQNEAQ (reference sequence). The germline V and J ends were trimmed by 0 bases and 11 bases, with 16 bases remaining between them. The CDR3 extends over 14 amino acids. The CDR3 region is CASSLAGLSGTAFF. The DNA of the CDR3 is TGTGCCAGCAGCTTAGCGGGCTTAAGCGGGACGGCTTTCTTT.

The chain couples TRBV28 to TRBJ1-2; tentative D call: TRBD1 (5 bases). This CDR3 spans 15 amino acids. Germline lookup yields CDR1 MDHEN and CDR2 SYDVKM. Trimming removed 3 bases at V and 7 bases at J, with 18 bases between. CDR3 nucleotide sequence: TGTGCCAGCAGTTTGGGGAGACAGACTGCTGGTGGCTACACCTTC. Translating it yields CASSLGRQTAGGYTF.

This chain connects TRBV7-9 to TRBJ2-2, with D possibly being TRBD1 or TRBD2 (5 bases each). Germline CDR1 is SEHNR and CDR2 is FQNEAQ (reference sequence). Between the trimmed V and J ends, which lost 1 base and 6 bases, there was a span of 12 bases. The CDR3 is 15 amino acids. The CDR3 coding sequence is TGTGCCAGCAGCTTAGGTGCAGGGACGGCCGGGGAGCTGTTTTTT. Protein: CASSLGAGTAGELFF.

The J gene is TRBJ2-5, the V gene TRBV2, with 9 bases lining up with TRBD1. V lost 11 bases to trimming and J lost 4 bases; unmatched junction nucleotides: 5. The CDR3 covers 12 residues. Germline CDR1 is SNHLY and CDR2 is FYNNEI. CDR3 sequence reads: CAVQGAGETQYF. CDR3 DNA: TGTGCCGTACAGGGGGCGGGAGAGACCCAGTACTTC.

This rearrangement joins TRBV9 to TRBJ2-5, with TRBD2 matching over 13 bases. CDR1 and CDR2 from the germline V gene are SGDLS and YYNGEE. V trimming: 0 bases; J trimming: 1 base; junction bases outside the gene matches: 6. The CDR3 totals 18 residues. DNA of the CDR3: TGTGCCAGCAGCGTAGGGACTAGCGGGAGTAAGCTCCAAGAGACCCAGTACTTC. It specifies CASSVGTSGSKLQETQYF.

This clone was seen only once. The sample holds other DNA sequences that translate to the same CDR3. CDR3 in DNA: TGTGCCAGCAGCTTCCCACGGGGCAGGGACGGCGGCTACACCTTC. It is translated as CASSFPRGRDGGYTF. This sequence joins TRBV5-6 and TRBJ1-2, with a weak D call TRBD1 (5 bases). In germline, CDR1 is SGHDT, CDR2 YYEEEE. With 2 bases removed from V and 8 bases from J, the gap between germline ends came to 19 bases. The CDR3 is made up of 15 amino acids.

V is TRBV12-5 and J is TRBJ2-4; tentatively, D is TRBD2 (5 bases). This CDR3 is 11 amino acids long. Germline lookup yields CDR1 LGHNT and CDR2 FRNRAP. The V end was cut by 2 bases, the J end by 16 bases, with 12 bases between. The CDR3 DNA sequence: TGTGCTAGTGGTTTGTCCGCGGGTGGCTACTTC. This translates into CASGLSAGGYF. The complete variable domain, with remaining parts taken from reference TRBV12-5 and TRBJ2-4, reads DARVTQTPRHKVTEMGQEVTMRCQPILGHNTVFWYRQTMMQGLELLAYFRNRAPLDDSGMPKDRFSAEMPDATLATLKIQPSEPRDSAVYFCASGLSAGGYFGAGTRLSVL.

Only one count was recorded for this clone. The CDR3 spells CATSGQGGHTEAFF. DNA of the CDR3: TGTGCCACCAGCGGACAGGGCGGCCACACTGAAGCTTTCTTT. The chain is built from TRBV15 and TRBJ1-1, with 8 nucleotides matching TRBD1. The junction had 5 bases not matched to a gene; V was cut back by 5 bases and J by 3 bases. CDR1 LNHNV and CDR2 YYDKDF come from the germline V gene (reference sequence). CDR3 length equals 14 residues.

The CDR3 DNA follows: TGTGCCAGCACCGGGACTCTCTCCTACGAGCAGTACTTC. Residues: CASTGTLSYEQYF. The V and J genes are TRBV11-3 and TRBJ2-7; D possibly corresponds to TRBD2 (6 bases). CDR1 and CDR2 from the germline V gene are SGHNT and YENEEA. Between the trimmed V and J ends, which lost 7 bases and 0 bases, there was a span of 10 bases. This CDR3 has 13 residues.

The chain recombines TRBV6-5 with TRBJ2-1; 10 nucleotides agree with TRBD1. Germline CDR1 reads MNHEY; CDR2 reads SVGAGI. The V and J ends lost 6 bases and 9 bases, in that order; junction bases with no gene match: 8. The CDR3 runs to 14 residues. The CDR3 loop is CASSLLGQGSEQFF. In DNA form, the CDR3 reads TGTGCCAGCAGCCTCCTGGGACAGGGGAGTGAGCAGTTCTTC.

The rearrangement joins TRBV11-3 to TRBJ1-1; D gene ambiguous. The germline V gene encodes CDR1 SGHNT and CDR2 YENEEA. Trimming shortened V by 3 bases and J by 2 bases, and 7 bases separated the two germline ends. The CDR3 is made up of 13 amino acids. CDR3 region: CASSFEINTEAFF. DNA of the CDR3: TGTGCCAGCAGCTTTGAGATTAACACTGAAGCTTTCTTT.

CDR3 in amino acids: CASSLYTKETQYF. CDR3 DNA: TGTGCCAGCAGCTTATACACCAAAGAGACCCAGTACTTC. The V and J genes are TRBV11-3 and TRBJ2-5; D call uncertain. V lost 2 bases to trimming and J lost 3 bases, with 7 bases between them. From germline, CDR1 is SGHNT and CDR2 YENEEA. The CDR3 length is 13 residues.

V is TRBV9 and J is TRBJ1-5; D remains unclear. The CDR3 is 14 residues long. Germline loops: CDR1 SGDLS, CDR2 YYNGEE. V lost 3 bases and J 6 bases, leaving 13 bases between the germline ends. CDR3 sequence reads: CASSADMVGQPQHF. CDR3 coding DNA: TGTGCCAGCAGCGCCGACATGGTTGGTCAGCCCCAGCATTTT.

The CDR3 reads CASSFAGRTEAFF. The CDR3 coding sequence is TGTGCCAGCAGCTTCGCAGGGCGCACTGAAGCTTTCTTT. This sequence joins TRBV7-8 and TRBJ1-1, with D perhaps TRBD1 (5 bases). This CDR3 is 13 amino acids long. Germline V CDR1 and CDR2: SGHVS, FQNEAQ. Trimming stripped 3 bases from V and 4 bases from J, with 9 bases between.

The genes are TRBV7-3 and TRBJ2-3, with D possibly called TRBD1 or TRBD2 (5 bases each). This CDR3 is built from 15 residues. The germline CDR1 and CDR2 sequences are SGHTA and FQGTGA. V shed 1 base and J shed 4 bases, with 12 bases lying between them. The CDR3 nucleotides are TGTGCCAGCAGCTTAAATCCGGGGACGGCAGATACGCAGTATTTT. It codes for CASSLNPGTADTQYF.

This chain joins TRBV30 and TRBJ2-7; weak D call: TRBD1 (6 bases). CDR1 GTSNPN and CDR2 SVGIG come from the germline V gene (reference sequence). Trimming left V 4 bases short and J 2 bases short, with 21 bases between. The CDR3 covers 16 residues. CDR3 sequence: CAWTEDSRTKTYEQYF. For the CDR3, the DNA is TGTGCCTGGACAGAGGACAGCAGAACAAAAACCTACGAGCAGTACTTC.

The chain couples TRBV7-9 to TRBJ2-3; either TRBD1 or TRBD2 may fit D (5 bases each). The CDR3 is 15 residues long. Germline loops: CDR1 SEHNR, CDR2 FQNEAQ (reference sequence). V dropped 6 bases and J dropped 8 bases, with 21 bases sitting between them. The CDR3 sequence is CASSSRDSRGATQYF. CDR3 nucleotide sequence: TGTGCCAGCAGTTCCCGGGATAGTAGGGGCGCTACGCAGTATTTT. Full variable domain (rest looked up from reference TRBV7-9 and TRBJ2-3): DTGVSQNPRHKITKRGQNVTFRCDPISEHNRLYWYRQTLGQGPEFLTYFQNEAQLEKSRLLSDRFSAERPKGSFSTLEIQRTEQGDSAMYLCASSSRDSRGATQYFGPGTRLTVL.

The chain carries TRBV28 and TRBJ1-3, with D possibly being TRBD1 (5 bases). Germline CDR1 and CDR2: MDHEN and SYDVKM. V lost 4 bases, J lost 1 base, and 8 bases lay in between. The CDR3 contains 14 residues. The CDR3 spells CASSSGGSGNTIYF. The CDR3 nucleotides read TGTGCCAGCAGTTCTGGGGGGTCTGGAAACACCATATATTTT.

The genes are TRBV7-2 and TRBJ2-3; D is uncertain. The germline gives CDR1 SGHTA, CDR2 FQGNSA. V dropped 5 bases and J dropped 6 bases, with 12 bases sitting between them. CDR3 length: 13 residues. In nucleotides, the CDR3 is TGTGCCAGCAGCGGGAAGGCGGCGGATACGCAGTATTTT. Residues: CASSGKAADTQYF.

The chain is built from TRBV7-2 and TRBJ1-5; D is unresolved. The CDR3 loop spans 13 amino acids. The V end was cut by 2 bases, the J end by 4 bases, with 6 bases between. Germline V gene lookup returns CDR1 SGHTA and CDR2 FQGNSA. This chain's CDR3 is CASSLIDNQPQHF. In DNA form, the CDR3 reads TGTGCCAGCAGCTTAATAGATAATCAGCCCCAGCATTTT.

The chain links TRBV6-5 to TRBJ1-4; no firm D call. The CDR3 is 14 amino acids. V was clipped by 5 bases and J by 4 bases, with 11 bases between them. The germline V gene encodes CDR1 MNHEY and CDR2 SVGAGI. CDR3 protein: CASSQTSRNEKLFF. Written as DNA, the CDR3 is TGTGCCAGCAGTCAGACTTCCCGTAATGAAAAACTGTTTTTT.

V usage is TRBV7-3 and J usage is TRBJ2-3; D uncertain. Trimming shortened V by 8 bases and J by 2 bases, and 11 bases separated the two germline ends. Germline loops: CDR1 SGHTA, CDR2 FQGTGA. The CDR3 has 13 residues. CDR3 sequence: CASGTGNTDTQYF. The CDR3 region has the DNA TGTGCCAGCGGTACGGGTAACACAGATACGCAGTATTTT.

The V gene is TRBV7-8, the J gene TRBJ2-5; 14 nucleotides line up with TRBD2. Germline lookup yields CDR1 SGHVS and CDR2 FQNEAQ. The CDR3 is 14 amino acids. V lost 8 bases, J lost 5 bases, and 4 bases stayed unmatched. The DNA of the CDR3 is TGTGCCAGCGCGACTAGCGGGAGGGTGGAGACCCAGTACTTC. Its translation: CASATSGRVETQYF.

This clone was seen once. The chain recombines TRBV19 with TRBJ2-5; 11 bases align to TRBD2. Trimming cost V 6 bases and J 2 bases; bases outside gene matches: 11. Germline lookup yields CDR1 LNHDA and CDR2 SQIVND (reference sequence). The CDR3 runs 17 residues. The CDR3 here is CASSQVAGGSFQETQYF. The CDR3 nucleotides are TGTGCCAGTAGCCAGGTAGCGGGAGGGTCTTTTCAAGAGACCCAGTACTTC.

The chain couples TRBV27 to TRBJ1-5; TRBD1 agrees at 9 bases. CDR3 size: 15 residues. Per germline, CDR1 MNHEY and CDR2 SMNVEV (reference sequence). The ends lost 6 bases at V and 4 bases at J; junction bases unmatched: 7. CDR3 nucleotides: TGTGCCAGCAGATACAGGGGGCAGGAAAATCAGCCCCAGCATTTT. Amino acid sequence: CASRYRGQENQPQHF.

This chain links TRBV30 with TRBJ2-5, with a possible D match to TRBD1 (5 bases). Germline CDR1 is GTSNPN and CDR2 is SVGIG (reference sequence). The CDR3 is made up of 14 amino acids. V was clipped by 1 base and J by 4 bases, with 13 bases between them. The CDR3 reads CAWSERQPRETQYF. The DNA for the CDR3 is TGTGCCTGGAGTGAGCGACAGCCAAGAGAGACCCAGTACTTC.

This chain connects TRBV5-1 to TRBJ1-1, with TRBD1 matching over 7 bases. The CDR3 covers 14 residues. The V and J ends lost 3 bases and 0 bases, in that order; junction bases with no gene match: 2. Germline-derived CDR1 and CDR2 are SGHRS and YFSETQ. This CDR3 is CASSSGQLNTEAFF. Written as DNA, the CDR3 is TGCGCCAGCAGCTCGGGACAGTTGAACACTGAAGCTTTCTTT.

The chain couples TRBV28 to TRBJ1-5; the D gene is possibly TRBD1 (5 bases). Germline CDR1 and CDR2: MDHEN and SYDVKM. This CDR3 is 16 amino acids long. V gave up 2 bases and J gave up 5 bases, with 16 bases separating them. As DNA, the CDR3 is TGTGCCAGCAGTTTAGGGACGCGGCGGGCGCATCAGCCCCAGCATTTT. Translation gives CASSLGTRRAHQPQHF.